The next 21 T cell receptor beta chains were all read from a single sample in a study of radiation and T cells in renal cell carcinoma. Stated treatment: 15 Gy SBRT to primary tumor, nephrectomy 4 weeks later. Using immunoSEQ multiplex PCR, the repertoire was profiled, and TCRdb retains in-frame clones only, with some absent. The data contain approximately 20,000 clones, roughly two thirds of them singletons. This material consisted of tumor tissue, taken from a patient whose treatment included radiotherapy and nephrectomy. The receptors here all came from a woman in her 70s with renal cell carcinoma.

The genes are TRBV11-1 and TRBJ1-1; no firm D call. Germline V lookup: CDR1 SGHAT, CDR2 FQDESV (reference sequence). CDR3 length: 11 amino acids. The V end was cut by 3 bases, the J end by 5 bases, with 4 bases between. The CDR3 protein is CASSLITEAFF. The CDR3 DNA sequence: TGTGCCAGCAGCTTGATTACTGAAGCTTTCTTT.

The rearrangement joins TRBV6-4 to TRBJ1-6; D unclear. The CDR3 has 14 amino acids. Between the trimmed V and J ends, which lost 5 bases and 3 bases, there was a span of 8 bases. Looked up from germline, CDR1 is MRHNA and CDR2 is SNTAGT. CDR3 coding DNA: TGTGCCAGCAGTTCCAGGCTCTATAATTCACCCCTCCACTTT. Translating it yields CASSSRLYNSPLHF.

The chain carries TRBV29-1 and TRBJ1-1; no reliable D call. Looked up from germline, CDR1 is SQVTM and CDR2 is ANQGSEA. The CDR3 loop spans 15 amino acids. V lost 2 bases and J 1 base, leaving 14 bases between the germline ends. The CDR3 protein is CSVELTDSRNTEAFF. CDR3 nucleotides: TGCAGCGTTGAATTGACCGACTCACGGAACACTGAAGCTTTCTTT.

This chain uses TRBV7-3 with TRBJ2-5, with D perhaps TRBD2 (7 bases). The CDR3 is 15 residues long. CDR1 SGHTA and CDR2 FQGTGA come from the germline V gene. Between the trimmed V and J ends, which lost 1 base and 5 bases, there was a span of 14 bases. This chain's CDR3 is CASSLSGGAKETQYF. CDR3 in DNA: TGTGCCAGCAGCTTAAGTGGGGGGGCCAAGGAGACCCAGTACTTC. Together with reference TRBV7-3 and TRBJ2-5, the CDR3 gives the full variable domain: GAGVSQTPSNKVTEKGKYVELRCDPISGHTALYWYRQSLGQGPEFLIYFQGTGAADDSGLPNDRFFAVRPEGSVSTLKIQRTERGDSAVYLCASSLSGGAKETQYFGPGTRLLVL.

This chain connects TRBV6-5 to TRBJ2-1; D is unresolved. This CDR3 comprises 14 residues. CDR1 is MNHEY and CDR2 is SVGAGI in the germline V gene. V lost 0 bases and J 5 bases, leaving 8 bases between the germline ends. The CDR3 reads CASSYSTADNEQFF. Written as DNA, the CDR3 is TGTGCCAGCAGTTACTCAACAGCCGACAATGAGCAGTTCTTC.

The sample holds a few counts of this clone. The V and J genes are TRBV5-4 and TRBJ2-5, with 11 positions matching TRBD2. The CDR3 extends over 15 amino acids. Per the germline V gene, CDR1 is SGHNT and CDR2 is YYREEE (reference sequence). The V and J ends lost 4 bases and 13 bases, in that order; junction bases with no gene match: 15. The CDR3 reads CASSQDTSGGLSRYF. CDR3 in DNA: TGTGCCAGCAGCCAAGATACTAGCGGGGGACTTTCACGGTACTTC.

The CDR3 protein is CASSGMGQGVLTQYF. Here the CDR3 DNA reads TGTGCCAGCAGCGGTATGGGGCAGGGGGTTCTTACGCAGTATTTT. J is TRBJ2-3 and V is TRBV9, with 7 bases lining up with TRBD1. With V trimmed by 3 bases and J by 8 bases, 12 bases remained unmatched. CDR3 length: 15 amino acids. Germline assignment: CDR1 SGDLS and CDR2 YYNGEE.

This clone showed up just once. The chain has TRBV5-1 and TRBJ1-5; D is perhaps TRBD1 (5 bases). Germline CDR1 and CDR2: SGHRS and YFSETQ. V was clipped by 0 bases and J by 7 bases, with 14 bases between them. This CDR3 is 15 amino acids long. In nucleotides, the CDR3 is TGCGCCAGCAGCTTGGCCGGGGCTGTGGGGCAGCCCCAGCATTTT. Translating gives CASSLAGAVGQPQHF.

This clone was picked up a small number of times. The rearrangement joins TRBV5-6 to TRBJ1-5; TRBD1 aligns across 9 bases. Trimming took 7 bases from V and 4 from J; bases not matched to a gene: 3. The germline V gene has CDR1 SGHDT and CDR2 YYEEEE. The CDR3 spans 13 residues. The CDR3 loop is CASGTGSNQPQHF. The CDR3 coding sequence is TGTGCCAGCGGGACAGGGAGTAATCAGCCCCAGCATTTT. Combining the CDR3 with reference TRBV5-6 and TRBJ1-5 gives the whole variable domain DAGVTQSPTHLIKTRGQQVTLRCSPKSGHDTVSWYQQALGQGPQFIFQYYEEEERQRGNFPDRFSGHQFPNYSSELNVNALLLGDSALYLCASGTGSNQPQHFGDGTRLSIL.

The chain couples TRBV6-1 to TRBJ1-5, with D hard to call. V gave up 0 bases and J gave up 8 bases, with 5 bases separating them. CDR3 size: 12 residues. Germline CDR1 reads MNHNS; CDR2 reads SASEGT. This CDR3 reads CASSEAAKPQHF. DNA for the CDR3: TGTGCCAGCAGTGAAGCGGCCAAGCCCCAGCATTTT.

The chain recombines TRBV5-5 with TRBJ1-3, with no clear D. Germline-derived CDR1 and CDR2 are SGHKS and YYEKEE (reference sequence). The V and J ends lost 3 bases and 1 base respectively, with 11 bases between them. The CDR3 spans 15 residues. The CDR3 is CASSSEVWSGNTIYF. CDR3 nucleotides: TGTGCCAGCAGCTCCGAAGTTTGGTCTGGAAACACCATATATTTT.

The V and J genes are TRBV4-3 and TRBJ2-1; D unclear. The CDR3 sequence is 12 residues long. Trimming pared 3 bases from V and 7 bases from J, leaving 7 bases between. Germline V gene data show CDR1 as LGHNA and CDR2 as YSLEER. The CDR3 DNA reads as TGCGCCAGCAGCCAGAGAACAAATGAGCAGTTCTTC. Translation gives CASSQRTNEQFF.

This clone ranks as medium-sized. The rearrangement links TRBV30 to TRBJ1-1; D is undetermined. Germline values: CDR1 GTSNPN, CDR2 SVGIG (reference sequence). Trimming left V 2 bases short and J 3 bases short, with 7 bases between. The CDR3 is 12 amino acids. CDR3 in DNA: TGTGCCTGGAGTCGGCAGGACACTGAAGCTTTCTTT. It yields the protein CAWSRQDTEAFF.

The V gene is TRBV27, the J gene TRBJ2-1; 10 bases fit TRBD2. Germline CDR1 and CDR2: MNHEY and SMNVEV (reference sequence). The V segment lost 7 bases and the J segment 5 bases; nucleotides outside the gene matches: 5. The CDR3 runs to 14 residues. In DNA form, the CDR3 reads TGTGCCAGCATGAGACTAGCGGGCAACAATGAGCAGTTCTTC. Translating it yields CASMRLAGNNEQFF.

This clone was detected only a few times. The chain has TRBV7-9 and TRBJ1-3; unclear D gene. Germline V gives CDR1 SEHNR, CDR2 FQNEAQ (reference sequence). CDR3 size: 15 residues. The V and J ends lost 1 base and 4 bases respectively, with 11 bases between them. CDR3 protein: CASSLGMGTGNTIYF. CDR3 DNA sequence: TGTGCCAGCAGCTTAGGGATGGGTACCGGAAACACCATATATTTT.

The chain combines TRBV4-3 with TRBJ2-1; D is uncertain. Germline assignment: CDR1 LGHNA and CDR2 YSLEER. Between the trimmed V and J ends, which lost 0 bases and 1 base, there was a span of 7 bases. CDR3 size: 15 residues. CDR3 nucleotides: TGCGCCAGCAGCCAAGATGTTTGGTCCTACAATGAGCAGTTCTTC. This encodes CASSQDVWSYNEQFF.

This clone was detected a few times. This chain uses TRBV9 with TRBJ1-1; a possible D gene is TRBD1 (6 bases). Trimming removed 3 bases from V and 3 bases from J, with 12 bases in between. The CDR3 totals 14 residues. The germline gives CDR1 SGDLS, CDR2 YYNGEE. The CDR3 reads CASSAQGWDTEAFF. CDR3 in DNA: TGTGCCAGCAGCGCGCAGGGGTGGGACACTGAAGCTTTCTTT. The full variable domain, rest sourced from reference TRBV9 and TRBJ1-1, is DSGVTQTPKHLITATGQRVTLRCSPRSGDLSVYWYQQSLDQGLQFLIQYYNGEERAKGNILERFSAQQFPDLHSELNLSSLELGDSALYFCASSAQGWDTEAFFGQGTRLTVV.

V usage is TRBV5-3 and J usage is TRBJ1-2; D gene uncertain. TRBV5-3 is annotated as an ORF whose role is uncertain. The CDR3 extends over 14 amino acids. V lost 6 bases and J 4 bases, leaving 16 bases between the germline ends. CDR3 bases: TGTGCCAGAAACTCCCCCGGCTTTCCCTATGGCTACACCTTC. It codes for CARNSPGFPYGYTF.

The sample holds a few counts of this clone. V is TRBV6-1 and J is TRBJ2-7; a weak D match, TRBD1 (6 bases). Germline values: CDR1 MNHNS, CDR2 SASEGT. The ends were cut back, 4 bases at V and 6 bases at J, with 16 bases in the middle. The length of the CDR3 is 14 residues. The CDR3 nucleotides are TGTGCCAGCAGTGGGGCAGGGGAAATATTCGAGCAGTACTTC. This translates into CASSGAGEIFEQYF.

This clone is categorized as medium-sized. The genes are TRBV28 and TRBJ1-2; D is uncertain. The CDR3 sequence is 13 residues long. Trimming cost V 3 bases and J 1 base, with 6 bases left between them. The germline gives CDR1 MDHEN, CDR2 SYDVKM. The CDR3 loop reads CASSFDGNYGYTF. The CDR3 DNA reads TGTGCCAGCAGTTTTGACGGTAACTATGGCTACACCTTC.

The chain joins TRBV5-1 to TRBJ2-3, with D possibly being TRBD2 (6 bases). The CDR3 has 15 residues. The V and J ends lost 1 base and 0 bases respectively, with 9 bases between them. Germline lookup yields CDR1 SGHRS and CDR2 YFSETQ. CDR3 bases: TGCGCCAGCAGCTTGACGGGGGTAAGCACAGATACGCAGTATTTT. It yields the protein CASSLTGVSTDTQYF.